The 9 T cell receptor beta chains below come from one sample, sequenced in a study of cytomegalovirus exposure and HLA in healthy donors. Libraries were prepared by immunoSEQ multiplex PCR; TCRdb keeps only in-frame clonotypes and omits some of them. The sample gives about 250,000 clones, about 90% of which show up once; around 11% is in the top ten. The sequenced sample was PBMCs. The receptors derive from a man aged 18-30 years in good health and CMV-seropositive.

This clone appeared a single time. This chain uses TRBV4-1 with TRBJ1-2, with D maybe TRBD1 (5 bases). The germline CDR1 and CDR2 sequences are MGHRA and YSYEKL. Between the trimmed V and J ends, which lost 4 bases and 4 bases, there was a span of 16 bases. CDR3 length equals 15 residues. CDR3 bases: TGCGCCAGCAGCCCACATCCCGCAGGGACCTATGGCTACACCTTC. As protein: CASSPHPAGTYGYTF.

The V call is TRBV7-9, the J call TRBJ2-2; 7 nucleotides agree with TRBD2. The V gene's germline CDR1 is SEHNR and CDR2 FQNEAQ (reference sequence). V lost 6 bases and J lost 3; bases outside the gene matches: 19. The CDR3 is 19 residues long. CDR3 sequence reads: CASSRGLQKRGSYTGELFF. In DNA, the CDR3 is TGTGCCAGCAGTCGAGGTCTCCAAAAGCGGGGATCTTACACCGGGGAGCTGTTTTTT.

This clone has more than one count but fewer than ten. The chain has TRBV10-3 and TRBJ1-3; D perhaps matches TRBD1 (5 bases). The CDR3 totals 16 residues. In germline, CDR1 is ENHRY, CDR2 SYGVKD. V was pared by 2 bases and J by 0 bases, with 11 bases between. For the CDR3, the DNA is TGTGCCATCAGTGAGACGAGGGACCGCTCTGGAAACACCATATATTTT. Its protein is CAISETRDRSGNTIYF.

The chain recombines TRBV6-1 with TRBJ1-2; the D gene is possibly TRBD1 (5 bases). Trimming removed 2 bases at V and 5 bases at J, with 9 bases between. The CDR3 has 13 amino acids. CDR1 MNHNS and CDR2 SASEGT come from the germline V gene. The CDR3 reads CASSERGIYGYTF. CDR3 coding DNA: TGTGCCAGCAGTGAAAGGGGAATATATGGCTACACCTTC.

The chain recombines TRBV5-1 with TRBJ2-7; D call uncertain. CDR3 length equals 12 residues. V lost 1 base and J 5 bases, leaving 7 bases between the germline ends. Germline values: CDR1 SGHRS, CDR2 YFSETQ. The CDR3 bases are TGCGCCAGCAGCTTGAGGTGGGACGAGCAGTACTTC. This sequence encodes CASSLRWDEQYF.

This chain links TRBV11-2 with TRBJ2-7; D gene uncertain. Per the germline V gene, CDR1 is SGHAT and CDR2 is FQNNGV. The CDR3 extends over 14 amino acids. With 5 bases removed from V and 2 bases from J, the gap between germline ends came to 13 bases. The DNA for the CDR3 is TGTGCCAGCAGCCCGTCTCCGCAGACCTACGAGCAGTACTTC. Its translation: CASSPSPQTYEQYF.

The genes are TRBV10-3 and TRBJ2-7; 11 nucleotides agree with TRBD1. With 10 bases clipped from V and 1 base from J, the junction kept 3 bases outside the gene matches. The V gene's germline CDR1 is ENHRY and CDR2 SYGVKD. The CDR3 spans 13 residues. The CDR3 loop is CATGQGESYEQYF. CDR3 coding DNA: TGTGCCACGGGACAGGGGGAGTCCTACGAGCAGTACTTC.

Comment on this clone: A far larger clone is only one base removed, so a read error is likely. The CDR3 bases are TGTGCCAGCAGTCGGACTAGCTACAATGAGCAGTTCTTC. It yields the protein CASSRTSYNEQFF. V and J are TRBV27 and TRBJ2-1, with 7 bases lining up with TRBD2. With V trimmed by 5 bases and J by 3 bases, 1 base remained unmatched. CDR1 is MNHEY, CDR2 SMNVEV, per germline (reference sequence). The CDR3 has 13 amino acids.

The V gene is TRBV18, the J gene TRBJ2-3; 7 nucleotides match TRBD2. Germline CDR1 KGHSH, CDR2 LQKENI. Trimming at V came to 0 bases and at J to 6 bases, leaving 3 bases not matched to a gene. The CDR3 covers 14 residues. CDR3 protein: CASSPPTSADTQYF. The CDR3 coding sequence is TGTGCCAGCTCACCACCCACTAGCGCGGATACGCAGTATTTT.